Listed below are T cell receptor beta chains from one sample, sequenced in a study of human T cells and chemical hapten exposure. MiXCR was run by TCRdb on the RACE reads, yielding one entry per CDR3 protein. The sample includes under 40,000 distinct CDR3 sequences, 5% to 7% seen only once; the top ten take roughly 9.2%. The source material was whole blood, sampled in connection with sensitization to the hapten diphenylcyclopropenone (DPC). The origin of the receptors is a woman in her twenties or thirties with alopecia areata. Some clones in this sample may be carry-over from other donors' samples. CDR3s include the opening cysteine and the closing phenylalanine or tryptophan. A D gene is named only where the DNA matches it firmly. Only some rows state a clone size, as once, few, many or a class for expanded clones.

abundance	j_gene	d_gene	v_gene	CDR3nt	CDR3aa
many	TRBJ2-7	TRBD1	TRBV6-6	TGTGCCAGCAGTTACTCGCGTCAGGGGGCGAACTACGAGCAGTACTTC	CASSYSRQGANYEQYF
few	TRBJ1-2	TRBD1	TRBV12-3/TRBV12-4	TGTGCCAGCAGTATTCGCAGGGGGCTAGGCTACACCTTC	CASSIRRGLGYTF
few	TRBJ2-3	-	TRBV7-3	TGTGCCAGCAGCTTCGAAGATACGCAGTATTTT	CASSFEDTQYF
many	TRBJ2-1	TRBD2	TRBV2	TGTGCCAGCAGGAAATTGACTAGCGGGGGGGACAATGAGCAGTTCTTC	CASRKLTSGGDNEQFF
many	TRBJ2-3	TRBD2	TRBV5-1	TGCGCCAGCAGCTTGGCGGGGTCTAGCGGAGTAGCAGATACGCAGTATTTT	CASSLAGSSGVADTQYF
few	TRBJ2-3	TRBD1	TRBV7-2	TGTGCCAGCAGCCTCCGGAGGAACAGGGGATTCACAGATACGCAGTATTTT	CASSLRRNRGFTDTQYF
-	TRBJ2-4	-	TRBV5-1	TGCGCCAGCAGCTTAGGACAGAGCGTAGCCAAAAACATTCAGTACTTC	CASSLGQSVAKNIQYF
few	TRBJ2-3	TRBD2	TRBV28	TGTGCCGCCCCGGAGAGCGGGGAGCCTAGCACAGATACGCAGTATTTT	CAAPESGEPSTDTQYF
many	TRBJ2-4	-	TRBV2	TGTGCCAGCAGTGAAGGGGGGCTTACCTTAGCCAAAAACATTCAGTACTTC	CASSEGGLTLAKNIQYF
few	TRBJ2-3	TRBD2	TRBV28	TGTGCCAGCAGTCGGGAAAGGTTTAGCGGGGTTGACACAGATACGCAGTATTTT	CASSRERFSGVDTDTQYF
few	TRBJ1-5	-	TRBV28	TGTGCCAGCAGTTCAAGGGGTGAGGGCAATCAGCCCCAGCATTTT	CASSSRGEGNQPQHF
many	TRBJ2-1	-	TRBV5-5	TGTGCCAGCAGCCGCCAGCCCTACAATGAGCAGTTCTTC	CASSRQPYNEQFF
many	TRBJ2-7	-	TRBV18	TGTGCCAGCTCACCACTATATCTGCCCTACGAGCAGTACTTC	CASSPLYLPYEQYF
many	TRBJ1-5	-	TRBV7-2	TGTGCCAGCAGCTCGACAGATAGCAATCAGCCCCAGCATTTT	CASSSTDSNQPQHF
-	TRBJ1-4	-	TRBV28	TGTGCCAGCACCCCTTACAGGTCAGCTAATGAAAAACTGTTTTTT	CASTPYRSANEKLFF
-	TRBJ2-2	-	TRBV11-3	TGTGCCAGCAGCTTAGACAACACCGGGGAGCTGTTTTTT	CASSLDNTGELFF
-	TRBJ1-2	TRBD1	TRBV20-1	TGCAGTGCCCCAGGGGCTTCTACAGGGGCCTATGGCTACACCTTC	CSAPGASTGAYGYTF
many	TRBJ1-2	-	TRBV6-2/TRBV6-3	TGTGCCAGCGCGGCGGGTAACTATGGCTACACCTTC	CASAAGNYGYTF
-	TRBJ2-1	-	TRBV2	TGTGCCAGCAGTGGGCGGGAATGGGGGGGCCAGAACAATGAGCAGTTCTTC	CASSGREWGGQNNEQFF
many	TRBJ2-3	-	TRBV29-1	TGCAGCGTCGAAGGCCCCAGGGGGGCAGATACGCAGTATTTT	CSVEGPRGADTQYF
many	TRBJ2-1	TRBD2	TRBV6-2/TRBV6-3	TGTGCCAGCAGTTACGACCCTACTAGCGGGGGCTACAATGAGCAGTTCTTC	CASSYDPTSGGYNEQFF
medium-sized	TRBJ2-3	-	TRBV18	TGTGCCAGCTCACCAGGGCAAGGCAGCACAGATACGCAGTATTTT	CASSPGQGSTDTQYF
-	TRBJ1-4	-	TRBV7-9	TGTGCCATCTTAGCTACCGGGGTCTTGAATGAAAAACTGTTTTTT	CAILATGVLNEKLFF
-	TRBJ1-5	-	TRBV5-6	TGTGCCAGCACCACAACAGGGTGGAATCAGCCCCAGCATTTT	CASTTTGWNQPQHF
few	TRBJ2-4	-	TRBV28	TGTGCCAGCAGGACCCTTGGCGGTGAGGGGGCCAAAAACATTCAGTACTTC	CASRTLGGEGAKNIQYF
few	TRBJ2-3	TRBD2	TRBV6-2/TRBV6-3	TGTGCCAGCGTTCGGAGCGGGGGGTTTAGCACAGATACGCAGTATTTT	CASVRSGGFSTDTQYF
-	TRBJ2-3	-	TRBV7-2	TGTGCCAGCAGCAGTCGGGCGGCTAGCACAGATACGCAGTATTTT	CASSSRAASTDTQYF
few	TRBJ2-3	TRBD2	TRBV9	TGTGCCAGCAGCCTCACCGGGACTAGCGAGGGAGATACGCAGTATTTT	CASSLTGTSEGDTQYF
few	TRBJ1-2	-	TRBV12-3/TRBV12-4	TGTGCCAGCAGGCACGGAGTAAACTATGGCTACACCTTC	CASRHGVNYGYTF
many	TRBJ2-3	-	TRBV7-2	TGTGCCAGCAGCTTAGGACCCGCAGATACGCAGTATTTT	CASSLGPADTQYF
few	TRBJ2-5	-	TRBV20-1	TGCAGTGCTAGAGATGTCGCGACAGTACAAGAGACCCAGTACTTC	CSARDVATVQETQYF
-	TRBJ2-1	TRBD1	TRBV12-5	TGTGCTAGTGGCCGGCCCGGACAGGGCGTCAATGAGCAGTTCTTC	CASGRPGQGVNEQFF
many	TRBJ2-5	-	TRBV7-6	TGTGCCAGCAGATTTGGCGGGTCGGGGCCCCGGGAGACCCAGTACTTC	CASRFGGSGPRETQYF
-	TRBJ1-3	-	TRBV28	TGTGCCAGCAGTTTGATTGGACGGTCCTCTGGAAACACCATATATTTT	CASSLIGRSSGNTIYF
-	TRBJ2-6	TRBD1	TRBV2	TGTGCCAGCAGTGAACCAACATCCGGGACAGGTCCGAGGTCGGGGGCCAACGTCCTGACTTTC	CASSEPTSGTGPRSGANVLTF
few	TRBJ1-5	-	TRBV28	TGTGCCAGCAGCATGGGGAGCAGGGCAAATCAGCCCCAGCATTTT	CASSMGSRANQPQHF
many	TRBJ1-6	-	TRBV6-2/TRBV6-3	TGTGCCAGCAGCAAGATGACCAATTCACCCCTCCACTTT	CASSKMTNSPLHF
-	TRBJ2-2	-	TRBV11-3	TGTGCCAGCAGCTTAGGGACCCCCGAGGACACCGGGGAGCTGTTTTTT	CASSLGTPEDTGELFF
many	TRBJ2-1	TRBD2	TRBV3-1	TGTGCCAGCAGCCCCATAACGGGCCTAGCGGGGAATGAGCAGTTCTTC	CASSPITGLAGNEQFF
many	TRBJ1-2	-	TRBV29-1	TGCAGCGTTGAATCCGGAGCGGACGGCTACACCTTC	CSVESGADGYTF
many	TRBJ1-1	-	TRBV10-3	TGTGCCATCAGCAACACAGAGGTTACTGAAGCTTTCTTT	CAISNTEVTEAFF
many	TRBJ2-3	TRBD1	TRBV4-3	TGCGCCAGCAGCAGAGGACAGGGGCAAAGGGGCACAGATACGCAGTATTTT	CASSRGQGQRGTDTQYF
many	TRBJ1-1	TRBD1	TRBV6-5	TGTGCCAGCAGTTACTCTCGGACAGGGGCGAGGACTGAAGCTTTCTTT	CASSYSRTGARTEAFF
-	TRBJ2-2	-	TRBV5-1	TGCGCCAGCAGCCTGTCAAGGGTCTCGAACACCGGGGAGCTGTTTTTT	CASSLSRVSNTGELFF
few	TRBJ1-5	TRBD1	TRBV28	TGTGCCAGCAGTTCGGGGGACAGGGGCAATCAGCCCCAGCATTTT	CASSSGDRGNQPQHF
-	TRBJ1-5	-	TRBV18	TGTGCCAGCTCACCAACGGCCGTTGCTAATCAGCCCCAGCATTTT	CASSPTAVANQPQHF
many	TRBJ1-1	-	TRBV29-1	TGCAGCGTTGGCGGGGACACTGAAGCTTTCTTT	CSVGGDTEAFF
-	TRBJ2-7	-	TRBV28	TGTGCCAGCAACAAATGGGGATACGAGCAGTACTTC	CASNKWGYEQYF
-	TRBJ2-7	-	TRBV15	TGTGCCACCAGCGATACCGGGACCGAGCCTTTCGAGCAGTACTTC	CATSDTGTEPFEQYF
many	TRBJ1-1	-	TRBV4-3	TGCGCCAGCAGCCGCCAGGGAGGTGAAGCTTTCTTT	CASSRQGGEAFF
many	TRBJ2-3	-	TRBV6-2/TRBV6-3	TGTGCCAGCAGCAGTTCCGGGACCCCGGCCGGTACGCAGTATTTT	CASSSSGTPAGTQYF
many	TRBJ2-1	-	TRBV29-1	TGCAGCGTTGCGGCACCGGGTATTGAGCAGTTCTTC	CSVAAPGIEQFF
many	TRBJ2-1	-	TRBV7-2	TGTGCCAGCAGCTTAGCGGACAATGAGCAGTTCTTC	CASSLADNEQFF
few	TRBJ1-5	-	TRBV27	TGTGCCAGCAGCGGAGGAGGGCCCCAGCATTTT	CASSGGGPQHF